This TCR beta chain appears in the sequencing data of a study of CD8+ T cells in alopecia areata. Study at large: Treated individuals took tofacitinib by mouth, 5 to 10 mg twice daily. Severity scores in treated patients reflected the percentage of scalp affected. Tofacitinib continued for 6 to 18 months and was then withheld for 6 months.

Sequencing templates came from extracted RNA that was reverse transcribed into cDNA. Sequencing was performed with immunoSEQ multiplex PCR; in TCRdb, only in-frame clones are kept and a portion is missing. The sample includes about 100,000 clones, 55% to 70% seen only once; the top ten take about 16%. The ends were cut back, 8 bases at V and 4 bases at J, with 8 bases in the middle. CDR3 length equals 11 residues. The germline V gene has CDR1 MNHNS and CDR2 SASEGT. The treatment: oral pan-JAK inhibitor, 5-10 mg twice daily. The source material was CD8+ T cells sorted from blood, sampled around week 55, from a patient treated with tofacitinib. The sequence was collected from a human donor with alopecia areata. This sequence joins TRBV6-1 and TRBJ1-1; no reliable D call. The CDR3, as DNA: TGTGCCAGCCCGGGCAGCACTGAAGCTTTCTTT. This encodes CASPGSTEAFF.